This TCR beta chain was found in a study of sequential checkpoint blockade in melanoma. About the study: Maintenance nivolumab came after either treatment sequence. 91 pretreatment tumor DNA samples were TCRβ immunosequenced. More than 20 patients had matched tumor biopsies before treatment and at week 13 after nivolumab or ipilimumab alone.

TCRdb's copy holds only in-frame clones and misses some; the assay was immunoSEQ multiplex PCR. The data contain about 2,300 clones, 15% of them singletons. The treatment denotes: randomized to nivolumab then ipilimumab (arm A) or the reverse (arm B). This clone appeared a few times. What it binds is unknown. The study's findings and limits: Pretreatment TIL clonality tracked with response in the nivolumab-first arm.

V lost 6 bases to trimming and J lost 4 bases; unmatched junction nucleotides: 9. The germline gives CDR1 SGHNT, CDR2 YENEEA. The CDR3 runs to 15 residues. The V and J genes are TRBV11-3 and TRBJ1-2, with 9 bases lining up with TRBD1. This receptor was obtained from a human donor with melanoma. The starting material was tumor tissue (inferred from file names), obtained from a patient given nivolumab and ipilimumab in sequence. DNA for the CDR3: TGTGCCAGCAGTTTTACAGGGGGCGGTTCCTATGGCTACACCTTC. Its translation is CASSFTGGGSYGYTF.